This T cell receptor (beta chain) comes out of a study of blood T cell repertoires in COVID-19. Overall study context: COVID-19 samples collected from the United States, Italy and Spain covered acute and convalescent phases. Sample material is recorded as cDNA or gDNA derived from T cells, B-cell-depleted T cells, or PBMCs.

V lost 1 base and J 6 bases, leaving 19 bases between the germline ends. Germline V CDR1 and CDR2: SEHNR, FQNEAQ (reference sequence). This CDR3 is built from 18 residues. The repertoire was sequenced with immunoSEQ multiplex PCR; TCRdb's copy has only in-frame clones and lacks some. Of 55,000 to 75,000 clones in the sample, about nine tenths were seen once. Material for sequencing was peripheral blood. The V gene is TRBV7-9, the J gene TRBJ1-6; TRBD1 might be the D (6 bases). This receptor was identified in a man in his fifties or sixties with acute or convalescent COVID-19. This CDR3 is CASSLVRFPGHSNSPLHF. The CDR3 coding sequence is TGTGCCAGCAGCTTAGTACGGTTCCCGGGACACTCTAATTCACCCCTCCACTTT.